These 30 T cell receptor beta chains originate from one sample sequenced in a study of blood T cell repertoires in COVID-19 (dated by TCRdb to the early 2020s). The library was prepared using the immunoSEQ multiplex PCR assay. As stored in TCRdb, this immuneACCESS dataset retains in-frame rearrangements with V and J assigned. A fraction of the clones does not appear; measured against another copy, unresolved V genes explain less than half of the discrepancy, and the remainder lacks a known reason. The sample table contains more than 350,000 clones; only one count was recorded for 80% to 90% of them. Jointly, the top ten make up around 1% of the sample. Sequenced sample: PBMCs or T cells enriched from blood (not recorded which). The receptors originated from a man in his late teens or twenties who had recovered from COVID-19.

This chain joins TRBV7-9 and TRBJ2-7; a possible D gene is TRBD2 (5 bases). This CDR3 contains 15 residues. V was cut by 0 bases and J by 5 bases, with 14 bases left in between. Germline V lookup: CDR1 SEHNR, CDR2 FQNEAQ (reference sequence). The CDR3 here is CASSLASGSSDEQYF. In nucleotides, the CDR3 is TGTGCCAGCAGCTTAGCGAGCGGATCCTCGGACGAGCAGTACTTC.

The J gene is TRBJ1-6, the V gene TRBV7-2, with TRBD1 matching 8 bases. This CDR3 has 16 residues. Germline V gene data show CDR1 as SGHTA and CDR2 as FQGNSA. Trimming at V came to 0 bases and at J to 7 bases, leaving 5 bases not matched to a gene. The CDR3 nucleotides read TGTGCCAGCAGCTTAGCCAGACAGGGGTTCAATTCACCCCTCCACTTT. Amino acids: CASSLARQGFNSPLHF.

The rearrangement uses TRBV28 and TRBJ2-4, with D perhaps matching TRBD2 (6 bases). Germline CDR1 is MDHEN and CDR2 is SYDVKM. The CDR3 spans 14 residues. The V end lost 7 bases, the J end lost 0 bases, and 10 bases lay between the germline ends. CDR3 sequence (DNA): TGTGCCAGCATGGGGGGATTAGCCAAAAACATTCAGTACTTC. This encodes CASMGGLAKNIQYF.

This sequence joins TRBV6-2 or TRBV6-3 and TRBJ2-3; 8 bases are a match to TRBD1. This CDR3 has 15 residues. Germline CDR1 MNHEY, CDR2 SVGEGT. V dropped 6 bases and J dropped 4; count of bases not matched to a gene: 9. The CDR3 nucleotides read TGTGCCAGCAGACCTCAGGGGGCTGGGGCAGATACGCAGTATTTT. Translating it yields CASRPQGAGADTQYF.

Note on this clone: Within the sample, other DNA sequences also encode this same CDR3. The chain recombines TRBV6-5 with TRBJ2-5; TRBD2 matches at 7 bases. Germline lookup yields CDR1 MNHEY and CDR2 SVGAGI. Unmatched junction bases numbered 0, after V lost 0 bases and J lost 2 bases. The CDR3 is 14 residues long. This CDR3 is CASSYSGGQETQYF. The DNA for the CDR3 is TGTGCCAGCAGTTACTCGGGGGGGCAAGAGACCCAGTACTTC.

The rearrangement links TRBV30 to TRBJ2-7, with D maybe TRBD1 (6 bases). Trimming took 8 bases from V and 2 from J, leaving 13 bases between them. Germline CDR1 GTSNPN, CDR2 SVGIG (reference sequence). The CDR3 loop spans 12 amino acids. The CDR3 region is CARSRGPYEQYF. The CDR3 DNA reads TGTGCCCGCAGCAGGGGCCCCTACGAGCAGTACTTC.

The chain has TRBV27 and TRBJ2-7; TRBD1 is a possible D gene (6 bases). The CDR3 runs to 14 residues. The V end lost 5 bases, the J end lost 0 bases, and 11 bases lay between the germline ends. The germline V gene encodes CDR1 MNHEY and CDR2 SMNVEV (reference sequence). The CDR3 sequence: CASSPTGISYEQYF. The CDR3 DNA is TGTGCCAGCAGTCCCACAGGGATCTCCTACGAGCAGTACTTC.

V usage is TRBV27 and J usage is TRBJ2-2; D gene uncertain. Germline CDR1 is MNHEY and CDR2 is SMNVEV (reference sequence). V shed 5 bases and J shed 1 base, with 5 bases lying between them. This CDR3 has 13 amino acids. The CDR3 bases are TGTGCCAGCAGTCCCAGGAACACCGGGGAGCTGTTTTTT. It translates to CASSPRNTGELFF.

V is TRBV18 and J is TRBJ1-1, with a weak D call TRBD1 (6 bases). From germline, CDR1 is KGHSH and CDR2 LQKENI. V was shortened by 4 bases and J by 4 bases, with 13 bases between the two germline ends. CDR3 length equals 14 residues. The CDR3: CASSLGGKGTEAFF. The CDR3, as DNA: TGTGCCAGCTCACTAGGGGGAAAGGGCACTGAAGCTTTCTTT.

The chain's CDR3 is CATSRVGGGETQYF. The DNA for the CDR3 is TGTGCCACCAGCAGAGTAGGAGGAGGAGAGACCCAGTACTTC. The chain has TRBV15 and TRBJ2-5, with TRBD2 as a possible D gene (5 bases). Trimming took off 1 base at V and 4 bases at J, with 10 bases between the two ends. CDR1 is LNHNV, CDR2 YYDKDF, per germline (reference sequence). The CDR3 totals 14 residues.

The chain employs TRBV18 and TRBJ1-4; TRBD1 is a possible D gene (5 bases). Trimming took 5 bases from V and 6 from J, leaving 13 bases between them. Germline lookup yields CDR1 KGHSH and CDR2 LQKENI. The length of the CDR3 is 14 residues. The CDR3 loop is CASSSDITYEKLFF. As DNA, the CDR3 is TGTGCCAGCTCATCGGACATTACCTATGAAAAACTGTTTTTT.

DNA for the CDR3: TGCAGCGTTGGGACAGGGAACTACGAGCAGTACTTC. Translation gives CSVGTGNYEQYF. The chain joins TRBV29-1 to TRBJ2-7, with TRBD1 identical over 8 bases. Per the germline V gene, CDR1 is SQVTM and CDR2 is ANQGSEA. Trimming removed 4 bases from V and 3 bases from J; junction bases left unmatched: 2. This CDR3 is built from 12 residues.

The genes are TRBV12-3 or TRBV12-4 and TRBJ1-1, with D tentatively TRBD1 (5 bases). The V end lost 6 bases, the J end lost 0 bases, and 8 bases lay between the germline ends. The CDR3 extends over 13 amino acids. The CDR3 is CASRGGMNTEAFF. CDR3 DNA: TGTGCCAGCAGGGGGGGAATGAACACTGAAGCTTTCTTT.

This chain joins TRBV28 and TRBJ2-5; 10 bases are shared with TRBD2. CDR3 size: 15 residues. J lost 3 bases, V lost 6 bases, and 7 bases had no gene match. Germline V lookup: CDR1 MDHEN, CDR2 SYDVKM. The CDR3 nucleotides read TGTGCCAGCAGCCCTCGGACTAGCGGAGAAGAGACCCAGTACTTC. Protein product: CASSPRTSGEETQYF.

The chain is built from TRBV5-1 and TRBJ2-7; 9 nucleotides line up with TRBD1. This CDR3 has 15 residues. Germline V gives CDR1 SGHRS, CDR2 YFSETQ. Trimming at V came to 1 base and at J to 7 bases, leaving 9 bases not matched to a gene. This CDR3 reads CASSLSLQGAGEQYF. The DNA for the CDR3 is TGCGCCAGCAGCTTGTCCTTACAGGGGGCAGGAGAGCAGTACTTC.

The V call is TRBV10-3, the J call TRBJ2-6, with 9 bases that match TRBD1. Per the germline V gene, CDR1 is ENHRY and CDR2 is SYGVKD. The CDR3 is made up of 18 amino acids. V trimming: 5 bases; J trimming: 0 bases; junction bases outside the gene matches: 8. CDR3 in amino acids: CAISPQGAIGSGANVLTF. The CDR3 nucleotides are TGTGCCATCAGTCCACAGGGGGCGATCGGCTCTGGGGCCAACGTCCTGACTTTC.

The V call is TRBV28, the J call TRBJ2-1, with D hard to call. The germline V gene encodes CDR1 MDHEN and CDR2 SYDVKM. Trimming left V 4 bases short and J 4 bases short, with 2 bases between. The CDR3 length is 11 residues. The CDR3 coding sequence is TGTGCCAGCAGTTCGTACAATGAGCAGTTCTTC. Its protein is CASSSYNEQFF.

The chain combines TRBV20-1 with TRBJ2-7; 7 bases line up with TRBD1. Germline V gene data show CDR1 as DFQATT and CDR2 as SNEGSKA (reference sequence). CDR3 size: 14 residues. V was pared by 3 bases and J by 4 bases, with 9 bases of the junction left unmatched. Here the CDR3 DNA reads TGCAGTGCTAGTCCCTCAGGGGGTATATACGAGCAGTACTTC. It is translated as CSASPSGGIYEQYF.

The chain links TRBV12-5 to TRBJ2-1; TRBD1 aligns across 9 bases. The CDR3 contains 18 residues. Germline assignment: CDR1 LGHNT and CDR2 FRNRAP. Germline trimming cut 1 base from V and 2 bases from J; bases unmatched to any gene: 9. This chain's CDR3 is CASGLAFTGTGPYNEQFF. In DNA form, the CDR3 reads TGTGCTAGTGGTTTGGCCTTCACCGGGACAGGGCCCTACAATGAGCAGTTCTTC.

This clone appeared a single time. The chain couples TRBV6-5 to TRBJ2-7, with 9 bases lining up with TRBD1. This CDR3 is 16 amino acids long. Germline CDR1 reads MNHEY; CDR2 reads SVGAGI. The junction had 7 bases not matched to a gene; V was cut back by 2 bases and J by 2 bases. CDR3 sequence (DNA): TGTGCCAGCAGTTACCGCCGGGACAGGGTTGCCTACGAGCAGTACTTC. It specifies CASSYRRDRVAYEQYF.

This chain joins TRBV6-6 and TRBJ1-5; D is unresolved. The V gene's germline CDR1 is MNHNY and CDR2 SVGAGI (reference sequence). There are 14 residues in the CDR3. Trimming shortened V by 2 bases and J by 4 bases, and 9 bases separated the two germline ends. Written as DNA, the CDR3 is TGTGCCAGCAGTTACCCCGGGGAAAATCAGCCCCAGCATTTT. It specifies CASSYPGENQPQHF.

The V gene is TRBV27, the J gene TRBJ2-1, with 9 bases matching TRBD2. CDR3 length equals 15 residues. The V segment lost 3 bases and the J segment 7 bases; nucleotides outside the gene matches: 7. Germline V lookup: CDR1 MNHEY, CDR2 SMNVEV (reference sequence). CDR3 residues: CASSFGAGGWNEQFF. CDR3 sequence (DNA): TGTGCCAGCAGTTTTGGAGCGGGAGGTTGGAATGAGCAGTTCTTC.

The V call is TRBV21-1, the J call TRBJ2-3; TRBD2 is the table's D call, not checked against the DNA. TRBV21-1 is recorded as a pseudogene. The CDR3 length is 20 residues. This chain's CDR3 is CASSKGGSGSLESVWDTQYF. CDR3 in DNA: TGTGCCAGCAGCAAAGGTGGTAGCGGGAGTTTAGAAAGTGTATGGGATACGCAGTATTTT.

This rearrangement joins TRBV2 to TRBJ2-2; 9 nucleotides line up with TRBD2. The CDR3 covers 15 residues. V shed 4 bases, J shed 2 bases, and the junction held 2 bases outside the gene matches. The germline V gene encodes CDR1 SNHLY and CDR2 FYNNEI. CDR3 sequence: CASSAGTSNTGELFF. DNA for the CDR3: TGTGCCAGCAGTGCCGGGACTAGCAACACCGGGGAGCTGTTTTTT.

The V and J genes are TRBV14 and TRBJ2-7; D remains ambiguous. The germline gives CDR1 SGHDN, CDR2 FVKESK. This CDR3 region has 16 residues. Trimming pared 0 bases from V and 1 base from J, leaving 13 bases between. This CDR3 reads CASSQESLGSSYEQYF. In nucleotides, the CDR3 is TGTGCCAGCAGCCAAGAATCCCTAGGATCTTCCTACGAGCAGTACTTC.

This clone was picked up one time. V and J are TRBV5-1 and TRBJ2-3, with 14 bases aligning to TRBD2. J lost 5 bases, V lost 3 bases, and 5 bases had no gene match. This CDR3 is 16 amino acids long. Per the germline V gene, CDR1 is SGHRS and CDR2 is YFSETQ. CDR3 sequence: CASSSGTSGRKDTQYF. The CDR3 nucleotides are TGCGCCAGCAGCTCCGGGACTAGCGGGAGAAAAGATACGCAGTATTTT. The variable domain in full, completed from reference TRBV5-1 and TRBJ2-3, reads KAGVTQTPRYLIKTRGQQVTLSCSPISGHRSVSWYQQTPGQGLQFLFEYFSETQRNKGNFPGRFSGRQFSNSRSEMNVSTLELGDSALYLCASSSGTSGRKDTQYFGPGTRLTVL.

This chain joins TRBV5-1 and TRBJ2-2; TRBD1 matches at 8 bases. Looked up from germline, CDR1 is SGHRS and CDR2 is YFSETQ. This CDR3 comprises 17 residues. Trimming at V came to 4 bases and at J to 1 base, leaving 9 bases not matched to a gene. As DNA, the CDR3 is TGCGCCAGCAGCCCGATCCCCGGGACAGGGAACACCGGGGAGCTGTTTTTT. Encoded protein: CASSPIPGTGNTGELFF.

J is TRBJ2-1 and V is TRBV27; 8 nucleotides align to TRBD1. Germline V CDR1 and CDR2: MNHEY, SMNVEV (reference sequence). Trimming cost V 5 bases and J 5 bases; bases outside gene matches: 11. The CDR3 consists of 16 residues. CDR3 bases: TGTGCCAGCAGTGAATATCCAGGGGGCGCTAACAATGAGCAGTTCTTC. Its protein is CASSEYPGGANNEQFF.

V usage is TRBV4-1 and J usage is TRBJ1-5; 11 bases match TRBD1. Germline V gene sequence: CDR1 MGHRA, CDR2 YSYEKL. V shed 1 base and J 7 bases; nucleotides not matched to a gene: 0. The CDR3 is 14 amino acids. The CDR3 region is CASSQGTGGQPQHF. As DNA, the CDR3 is TGCGCCAGCAGCCAAGGGACAGGGGGCCAGCCCCAGCATTTT.

This clone was detected once. This chain uses TRBV6-5 with TRBJ2-7, with D maybe TRBD2 (6 bases). Germline V gene sequence: CDR1 MNHEY, CDR2 SVGAGI. The length of the CDR3 is 14 residues. V was trimmed by 7 bases and J by 9 bases, leaving 22 bases between them. CDR3 loop: CASTKDQGPGGQYF. The DNA of the CDR3 is TGTGCCAGCACCAAAGATCAAGGCCCCGGGGGGCAGTACTTC.